What follows are 24 T cell receptor beta chains derived from one specimen sequenced in a study of CD8 T cells in ankylosing spondylitis. TCRdb processed the 5' RACE reads anew with MiXCR; each CDR3 protein has one entry. The data show some 140,000 distinct CDR3 sequences, roughly a sixth seen once. Their antigen targets remain unknown. Study observations and caveats: Made up of under ten highly homologous variants, a TCR beta motif appeared characteristic of ankylosing spondylitis blood.

Material: blood, either unsorted or a sorted T cell fraction (not recorded which). Source of these receptors: a male donor with ankylosing spondylitis.

J is TRBJ2-5 and V is TRBV12-3 or TRBV12-4; D call uncertain. The CDR3 length is 13 residues. Between the trimmed V and J ends, which lost 0 bases and 5 bases, there was a span of 7 bases. CDR3 region: CASSLALSETQYF. In DNA form, the CDR3 reads TGTGCCAGCAGTTTAGCCCTTAGCGAGACCCAGTACTTC.

The chain couples TRBV5-1 to TRBJ1-5; 7 positions match TRBD1. CDR3 length: 15 residues. J gave up 7 bases and V 1 base, and 8 bases lay outside the gene matches. The germline V gene has CDR1 SGHRS and CDR2 YFSETQ. The CDR3 spells CASSLWVDRMQPQHF. In nucleotides, the CDR3 is TGCGCCAGCAGCTTGTGGGTGGACAGGATGCAGCCCCAGCATTTT.

V gene TRBV4-1 combines with J gene TRBJ1-5, with 7 bases aligning to TRBD1. Germline V lookup: CDR1 MGHRA, CDR2 YSYEKL. This CDR3 has 15 amino acids. Trimming at V came to 3 bases and at J to 5 bases, leaving 7 bases not matched to a gene. CDR3 nucleotides: TGCGCCAGCAGCCAGGACCGGGACAGTTATCAGCCCCAGCATTTT. Amino acid sequence: CASSQDRDSYQPQHF.

The chain carries TRBV2 and TRBJ2-5; 8 bases are shared with TRBD1. This CDR3 comprises 14 residues. CDR1 is SNHLY, CDR2 FYNNEI, per germline. V dropped 9 bases and J dropped 1; count of bases not matched to a gene: 7. In DNA form, the CDR3 reads TGTGCCAGTCGGACAGGGAACGTCCAAGAGACCCAGTACTTC. Translated: CASRTGNVQETQYF.

This clonotype was counted a few times. This sequence joins TRBV7-9 and TRBJ2-7; no firm D call. Per germline, CDR1 SEHNR and CDR2 FQNEAQ (reference sequence). This CDR3 comprises 12 residues. Trimming shortened V by 1 base and J by 6 bases, and 7 bases separated the two germline ends. CDR3 nucleotide sequence: TGTGCCAGCAGCTTAGGGCTTCCCGAGCAGTACTTC. This gives the protein CASSLGLPEQYF.

This clonotype has a count of ten or more. This chain connects TRBV12-3 or TRBV12-4 to TRBJ2-1; 9 bases align to TRBD2. The J segment lost 7 bases and the V segment lost 6 bases, leaving 16 bases of the junction unmatched. The CDR3 has 17 residues. The CDR3 bases are TGTGCCAGCAGCCCCCGGTCCCAGCGGGAGGTTGAGAATGAGCAGTTCTTC. Translating gives CASSPRSQREVENEQFF.

Comments on this clonotype: Because the CDR3 is missing its conserved closing phenylalanine or tryptophan, this is likely a read error. This rearrangement joins TRBV20-1 to TRBJ1-3; D is perhaps TRBD1 (5 bases). This CDR3 spans 16 amino acids. From germline, CDR1 is DFQATT and CDR2 SNEGSKA (reference sequence). CDR3 sequence reads: CSARDRDRDGGKTIYS. DNA for the CDR3: TGCAGTGCTAGAGATCGTGACCGGGACGGTGGAAAAACCATATATTCT.

In this sample, this clonotype turned up a few times. The CDR3 DNA sequence: TGTGCCAGCAGCTTAGCGCTCTCCCTGGATGGCTACACCTTC. The encoded protein is CASSLALSLDGYTF. V and J are TRBV7-9 and TRBJ1-2; D gene unclear. The length of the CDR3 is 14 residues. Germline values: CDR1 SEHNR, CDR2 FQNEAQ (reference sequence). The V end lost 0 bases, the J end lost 6 bases, and 11 bases lay between the germline ends.

This clonotype has only a few counts. J is TRBJ2-2 and V is TRBV2, with 7 positions matching TRBD2. With V trimmed by 4 bases and J by 4 bases, 6 bases remained unmatched. The germline V gene has CDR1 SNHLY and CDR2 FYNNEI. This CDR3 has 15 residues. The CDR3 spells CASSVAGVITGELFF. CDR3 DNA: TGTGCCAGCAGTGTGGCGGGAGTAATCACCGGGGAGCTGTTTTTT. The full variable domain, its missing parts supplied by reference TRBV2 and TRBJ2-2, is EPEVTQTPSHQVTQMGQEVILRCVPISNHLYFYWYRQILGQKVEFLVSFYNNEISEKSEIFDDQFSVERPDGSNFTLKIRSTKLEDSAMYFCASSVAGVITGELFFGEGSRLTVL.

This clonotype was recorded only once. The genes are TRBV29-1 and TRBJ1-1; D is ambiguous. This CDR3 has 11 residues. CDR1 is SQVTM, CDR2 ANQGSEA, per germline. Between the trimmed V and J ends, which lost 7 bases and 0 bases, there was a span of 6 bases. In DNA, the CDR3 is TGCAGCGCACATTTGAACACTGAAGCTTTCTTT. As protein: CSAHLNTEAFF. Using reference TRBV29-1 and TRBJ1-1 for the parts outside the CDR3, the full variable domain is SAVISQKPSRDICQRGTSLTIQCQVDSQVTMMFWYRQQPGQSLTLIATANQGSEATYESGFVIDKFPISRPNLTFSTLTVSNMSPEDSSIYLCSAHLNTEAFFGQGTRLTVV.

This clonotype was counted only a few times. The chain combines TRBV2 with TRBJ1-5; D unclear. The CDR3 sequence is 15 residues long. From germline, CDR1 is SNHLY and CDR2 FYNNEI. Trimming shortened V by 5 bases and J by 3 bases, and 14 bases separated the two germline ends. The CDR3: CASSKVGRSNQPQHF. CDR3 in DNA: TGTGCCAGCAGTAAGGTGGGCAGGTCCAATCAGCCCCAGCATTTT.

V is TRBV12-3 or TRBV12-4 and J is TRBJ2-3; the D gene is possibly TRBD2 (5 bases). This CDR3 has 15 amino acids. V lost 1 base and J lost 5, with 13 bases in between. The CDR3 protein is CASSLEVGALDTQYF. The DNA of the CDR3 is TGTGCCAGCAGTTTAGAAGTGGGAGCGTTAGATACGCAGTATTTT.

The genes are TRBV6-1 and TRBJ2-7; the match to TRBD1 covers 8 bases. Losses at the gene ends were 2 bases for V and 2 bases for J; bases not matched to a gene: 2. Germline CDR1 is MNHNS and CDR2 is SASEGT. This CDR3 comprises 14 residues. The CDR3 nucleotides read TGTGCCAGCAGTGAATGGACAGGGCCCTACGAGCAGTACTTC. It yields the protein CASSEWTGPYEQYF.

This chain joins TRBV28 and TRBJ2-7; 13 positions match TRBD2. This CDR3 comprises 15 residues. Germline V lookup: CDR1 MDHEN, CDR2 SYDVKM. With V trimmed by 6 bases and J by 1 base, 3 bases remained unmatched. The CDR3, as DNA: TGTGCCAGCAGGACTAGCGGGAGGTTGTCCTACGAGCAGTACTTC. It is translated as CASRTSGRLSYEQYF.

The table lists this clonotype with a few counts. The V call is TRBV5-1, the J call TRBJ2-1, with a possible D match to TRBD2 (6 bases). Germline CDR1 SGHRS, CDR2 YFSETQ. V shed 0 bases and J shed 2 bases, with 12 bases lying between them. The CDR3 length is 16 residues. The DNA of the CDR3 is TGCGCCAGCAGCTTGGCCGGGCGGGATCCCTACAATGAGCAGTTCTTC. It is translated as CASSLAGRDPYNEQFF.

This clonotype was counted many times. The CDR3: CASSLVAGGEQYF. CDR3 DNA sequence: TGTGCCAGCAGCTTGGTGGCGGGAGGGGAGCAGTACTTC. V is TRBV5-6 and J is TRBJ2-7; 9 bases line up with TRBD2. The junction had 2 bases not matched to a gene; V was cut back by 0 bases and J by 7 bases. Germline values: CDR1 SGHDT, CDR2 YYEEEE. The CDR3 consists of 13 residues.

There are a few counts of this clonotype. The V and J genes are TRBV21-1 and TRBJ2-3; whether TRBD1, the table's D call, matches the DNA was not checked. TRBV21-1 is designated a pseudogene. The CDR3 consists of 14 residues. CDR3 loop: CASIDSPNSDTQYF. CDR3 sequence (DNA): TGTGCCAGTATCGACTCGCCCAATTCAGATACGCAGTATTTT.

The V gene is TRBV15, the J gene TRBJ2-7; D is unresolved. CDR3 length: 14 amino acids. Germline loops: CDR1 LNHNV, CDR2 YYDKDF (reference sequence). With 0 bases removed from V and 9 bases from J, the gap between germline ends came to 15 bases. This chain's CDR3 is CATSRDRQHLGQYF. CDR3 nucleotides: TGTGCCACCAGCAGAGATCGGCAGCACCTCGGGCAGTACTTC.

This clonotype has a handful of counts. This rearrangement joins TRBV7-8 to TRBJ2-1; weak D call: TRBD1 (5 bases). The CDR3 sequence is 13 residues long. Looked up from germline, CDR1 is SGHVS and CDR2 is FQNEAQ. V was cut by 4 bases and J by 8 bases, with 12 bases left in between. The CDR3 here is CASSYNRFHEQFF. The CDR3 DNA reads TGTGCCAGCAGCTACAACAGGTTCCATGAGCAGTTCTTC.

This clonotype was counted a few times. This rearrangement joins TRBV10-3 to TRBJ2-7, with 10 positions matching TRBD2. V dropped 6 bases and J dropped 2; count of bases not matched to a gene: 16. The CDR3 extends over 18 amino acids. Germline V gene lookup returns CDR1 ENHRY and CDR2 SYGVKD. The CDR3 spells CAIRRDLVTSGFPYEQYF. The CDR3 region has the DNA TGTGCCATCAGGAGGGACCTGGTGACTAGCGGGTTTCCCTACGAGCAGTACTTC.

V and J are TRBV4-3 and TRBJ2-7, with D tentatively TRBD2 (5 bases). The CDR3 has 15 amino acids. V shed 1 base and J shed 4 bases, with 14 bases lying between them. Germline lookup yields CDR1 LGHNA and CDR2 YSLEER. CDR3 DNA sequence: TGCGCCAGCAGCCAAGGCTACGGGAACTCGTACGAGCAGTACTTC. Translated, it gives CASSQGYGNSYEQYF.

V and J are TRBV12-3 or TRBV12-4 and TRBJ2-2; a possible D gene is TRBD2 (5 bases). This CDR3 has 14 amino acids. The V and J ends lost 4 bases and 4 bases respectively, with 10 bases between them. The CDR3 protein is CASSYGGSTGELFF. CDR3 DNA sequence: TGTGCCAGCAGTTATGGAGGTAGCACCGGGGAGCTGTTTTTT.

This clonotype was recorded a few times. The V call is TRBV28, the J call TRBJ2-7, with TRBD2 matching 7 bases. J lost 4 bases, V lost 5 bases, and 8 bases had no gene match. Germline values: CDR1 MDHEN, CDR2 SYDVKM. This CDR3 has 14 residues. CDR3 DNA: TGTGCCAGCAGTCTCACGGGGGGATTTTACGAGCAGTACTTC. Translation gives CASSLTGGFYEQYF.

The rearrangement uses TRBV27 and TRBJ1-5; D is undetermined. The CDR3 totals 14 residues. V lost 3 bases and J lost 4, with 10 bases in between. CDR1 and CDR2 from the germline V gene are MNHEY and SMNVEV (reference sequence). The CDR3 reads CASSFFLGNQPQHF. In DNA, the CDR3 is TGTGCCAGCAGTTTCTTTCTAGGGAATCAGCCCCAGCATTTT.